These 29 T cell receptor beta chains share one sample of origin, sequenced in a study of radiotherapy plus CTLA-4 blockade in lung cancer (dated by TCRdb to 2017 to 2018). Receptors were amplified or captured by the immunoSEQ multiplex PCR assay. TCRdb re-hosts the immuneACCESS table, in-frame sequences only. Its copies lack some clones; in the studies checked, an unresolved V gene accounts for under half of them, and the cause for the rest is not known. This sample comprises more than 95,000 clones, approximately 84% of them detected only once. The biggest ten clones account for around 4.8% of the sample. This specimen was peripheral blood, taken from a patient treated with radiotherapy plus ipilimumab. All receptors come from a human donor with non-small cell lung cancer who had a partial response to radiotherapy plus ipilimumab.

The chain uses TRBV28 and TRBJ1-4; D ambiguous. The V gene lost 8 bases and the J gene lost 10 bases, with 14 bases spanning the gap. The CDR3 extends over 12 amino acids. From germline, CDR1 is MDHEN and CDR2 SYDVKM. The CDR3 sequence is CASVMGEGKLFF. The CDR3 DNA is TGTGCCAGCGTAATGGGAGAAGGAAAACTGTTTTTT.

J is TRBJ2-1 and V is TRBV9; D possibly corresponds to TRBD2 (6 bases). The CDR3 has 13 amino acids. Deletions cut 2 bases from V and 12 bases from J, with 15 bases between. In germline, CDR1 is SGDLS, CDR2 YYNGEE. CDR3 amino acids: CASSVGWGDVQFF. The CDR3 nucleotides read TGTGCCAGCAGCGTGGGGTGGGGGGACGTGCAGTTCTTC.

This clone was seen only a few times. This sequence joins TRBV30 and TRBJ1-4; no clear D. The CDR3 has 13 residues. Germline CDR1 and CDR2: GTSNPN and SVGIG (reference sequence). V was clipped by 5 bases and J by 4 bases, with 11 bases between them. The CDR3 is CAWGYGSNEKLFF. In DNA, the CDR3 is TGTGCCTGGGGATACGGGAGTAATGAAAAACTGTTTTTT.

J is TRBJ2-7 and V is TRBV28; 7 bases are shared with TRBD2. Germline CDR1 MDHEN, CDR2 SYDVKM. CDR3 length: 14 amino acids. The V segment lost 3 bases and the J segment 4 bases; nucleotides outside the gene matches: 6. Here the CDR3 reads CASSLAGVNYEQYF. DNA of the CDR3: TGTGCCAGCAGTTTGGCGGGAGTGAATTACGAGCAGTACTTC.

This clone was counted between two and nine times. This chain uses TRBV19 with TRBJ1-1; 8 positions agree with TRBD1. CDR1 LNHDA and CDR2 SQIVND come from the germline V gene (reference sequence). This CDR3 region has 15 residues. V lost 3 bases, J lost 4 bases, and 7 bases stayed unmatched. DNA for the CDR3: TGTGCCAGTAGTATGGCGGGACAGGTGAGCACTGAAGCTTTCTTT. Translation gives CASSMAGQVSTEAFF.

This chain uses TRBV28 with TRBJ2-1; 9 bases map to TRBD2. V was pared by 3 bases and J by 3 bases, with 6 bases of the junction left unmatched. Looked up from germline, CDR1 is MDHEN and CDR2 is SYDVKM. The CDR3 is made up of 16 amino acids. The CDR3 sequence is CASSLLTSGDYNEQFF. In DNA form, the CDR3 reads TGTGCCAGCAGTTTGCTGACTAGCGGAGACTACAATGAGCAGTTCTTC. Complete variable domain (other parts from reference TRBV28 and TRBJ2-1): DVKVTQSSRYLVKRTGEKVFLECVQDMDHENMFWYRQDPGLGLRLIYFSYDVKMKEKGDIPEGYSVSREKKERFSLILESASTNQTSMYLCASSLLTSGDYNEQFFGPGTRLTVL.

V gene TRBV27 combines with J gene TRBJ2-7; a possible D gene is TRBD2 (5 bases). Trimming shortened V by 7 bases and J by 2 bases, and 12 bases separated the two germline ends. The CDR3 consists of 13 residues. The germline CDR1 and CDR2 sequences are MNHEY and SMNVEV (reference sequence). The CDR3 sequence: CASTTPGTYEQYF. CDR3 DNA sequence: TGTGCCAGCACGACCCCGGGGACCTACGAGCAGTACTTC.

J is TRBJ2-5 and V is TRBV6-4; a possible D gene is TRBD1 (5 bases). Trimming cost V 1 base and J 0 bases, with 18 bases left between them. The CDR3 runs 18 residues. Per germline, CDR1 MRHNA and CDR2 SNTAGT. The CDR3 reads CASSDYKSGRQYQETQYF. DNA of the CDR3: TGTGCCAGCAGTGACTATAAGTCAGGCAGACAGTACCAAGAGACCCAGTACTTC.

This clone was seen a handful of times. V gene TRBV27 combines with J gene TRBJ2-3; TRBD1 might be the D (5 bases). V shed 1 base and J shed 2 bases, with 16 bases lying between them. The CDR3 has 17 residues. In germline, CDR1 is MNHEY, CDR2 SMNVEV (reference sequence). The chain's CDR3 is CASSLLRRALPTDTQYF. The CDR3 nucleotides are TGTGCCAGCAGTTTATTGCGCAGGGCCCTACCCACAGATACGCAGTATTTT.

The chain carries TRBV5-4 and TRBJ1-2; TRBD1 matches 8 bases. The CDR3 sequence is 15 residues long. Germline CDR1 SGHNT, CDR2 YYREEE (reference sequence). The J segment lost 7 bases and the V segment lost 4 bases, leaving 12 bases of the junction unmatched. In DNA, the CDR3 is TGTGCCAGCAGCGTGGGACAGGACTTTGTATCTGGCTACACCTTC. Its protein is CASSVGQDFVSGYTF.

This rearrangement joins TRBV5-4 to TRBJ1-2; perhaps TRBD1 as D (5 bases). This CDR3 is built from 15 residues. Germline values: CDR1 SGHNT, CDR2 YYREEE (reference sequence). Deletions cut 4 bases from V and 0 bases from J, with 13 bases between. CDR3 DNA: TGTGCCAGCAGCCCTAGGGGCGCCGCTAACTATGGCTACACCTTC. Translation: CASSPRGAANYGYTF.

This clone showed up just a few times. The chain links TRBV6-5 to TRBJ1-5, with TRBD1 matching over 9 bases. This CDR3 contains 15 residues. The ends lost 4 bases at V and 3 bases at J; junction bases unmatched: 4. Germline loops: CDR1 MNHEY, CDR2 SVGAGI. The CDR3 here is CASSSTGGPNQPQHF. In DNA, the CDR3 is TGTGCCAGCAGTTCGACAGGGGGACCCAATCAGCCCCAGCATTTT.

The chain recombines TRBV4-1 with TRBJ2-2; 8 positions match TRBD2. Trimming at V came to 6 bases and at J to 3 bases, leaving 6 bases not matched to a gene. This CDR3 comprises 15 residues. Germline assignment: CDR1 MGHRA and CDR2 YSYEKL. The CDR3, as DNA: TGCGCCAGCAGATTCGGCGGGAGGTACACCGGGGAGCTGTTTTTT. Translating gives CASRFGGRYTGELFF.

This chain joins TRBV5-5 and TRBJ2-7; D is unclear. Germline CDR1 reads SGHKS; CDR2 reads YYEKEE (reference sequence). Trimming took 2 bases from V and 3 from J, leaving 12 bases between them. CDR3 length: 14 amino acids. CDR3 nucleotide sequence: TGTGCCAGCAGCTTCGACACTGTACGCTACGAGCAGTACTTC. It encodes CASSFDTVRYEQYF.

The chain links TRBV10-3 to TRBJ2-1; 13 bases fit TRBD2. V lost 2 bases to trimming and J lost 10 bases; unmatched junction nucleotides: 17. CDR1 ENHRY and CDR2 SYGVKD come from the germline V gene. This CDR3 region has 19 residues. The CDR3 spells CAISETPLLAGGGGREQFF. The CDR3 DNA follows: TGTGCCATCAGTGAGACCCCCTTACTAGCGGGAGGGGGGGGGAGAGAGCAGTTCTTC.

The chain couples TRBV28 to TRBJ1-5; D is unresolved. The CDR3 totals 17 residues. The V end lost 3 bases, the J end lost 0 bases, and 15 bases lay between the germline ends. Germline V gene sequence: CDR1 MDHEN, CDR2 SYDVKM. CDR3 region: CASSFFAGVYSNQPQHF. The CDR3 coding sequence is TGTGCCAGCAGTTTTTTTGCCGGAGTTTATAGCAATCAGCCCCAGCATTTT.

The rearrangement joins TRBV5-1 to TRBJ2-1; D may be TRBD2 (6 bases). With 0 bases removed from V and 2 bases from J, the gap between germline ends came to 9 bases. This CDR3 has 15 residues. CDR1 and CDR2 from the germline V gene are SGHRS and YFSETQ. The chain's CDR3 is CASSLDTGAYNEQFF. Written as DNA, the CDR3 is TGCGCCAGCAGCTTGGACACGGGAGCCTACAATGAGCAGTTCTTC.

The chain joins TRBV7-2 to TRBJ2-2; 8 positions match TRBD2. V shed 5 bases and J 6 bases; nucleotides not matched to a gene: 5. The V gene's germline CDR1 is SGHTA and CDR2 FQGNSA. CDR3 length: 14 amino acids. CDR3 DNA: TGTGCCAGCAGCCAAGCGGGAGCGGCCGGGGAGCTGTTTTTT. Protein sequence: CASSQAGAAGELFF.

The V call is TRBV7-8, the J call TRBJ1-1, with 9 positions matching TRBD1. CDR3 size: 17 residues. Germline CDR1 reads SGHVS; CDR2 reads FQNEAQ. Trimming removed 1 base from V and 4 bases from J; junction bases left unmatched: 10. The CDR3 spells CASSLVGHGQGITEAFF. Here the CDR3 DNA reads TGTGCCAGCAGCTTAGTCGGGCACGGACAGGGGATCACTGAAGCTTTCTTT.

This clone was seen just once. The CDR3 DNA reads as TGCGCCAGCAGCTTGAATAGCGGGACGGAGACCCAGTACTTC. Translating it yields CASSLNSGTETQYF. The chain recombines TRBV5-1 with TRBJ2-5, with 8 positions matching TRBD2. The CDR3 spans 14 residues. J lost 5 bases, V lost 1 base, and 4 bases had no gene match. Germline CDR1 is SGHRS and CDR2 is YFSETQ.

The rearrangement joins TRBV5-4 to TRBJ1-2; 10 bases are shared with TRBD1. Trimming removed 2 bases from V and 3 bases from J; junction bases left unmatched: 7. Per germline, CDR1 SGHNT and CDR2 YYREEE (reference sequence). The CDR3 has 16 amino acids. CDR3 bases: TGTGCCAGCAGCTTTATGACAGGGGGCGCCGACTATGGCTACACCTTC. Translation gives CASSFMTGGADYGYTF.

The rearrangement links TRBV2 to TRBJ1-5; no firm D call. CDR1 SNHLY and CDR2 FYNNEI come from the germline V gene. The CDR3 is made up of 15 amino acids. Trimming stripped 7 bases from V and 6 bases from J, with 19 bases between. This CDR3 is CASTTREGLGQPQHF. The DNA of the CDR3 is TGTGCCAGCACTACACGGGAGGGTCTAGGTCAGCCCCAGCATTTT.

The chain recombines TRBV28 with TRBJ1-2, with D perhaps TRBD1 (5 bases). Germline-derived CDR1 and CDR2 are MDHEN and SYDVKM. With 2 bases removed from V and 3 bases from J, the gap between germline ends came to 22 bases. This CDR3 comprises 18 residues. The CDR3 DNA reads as TGTGCCAGCAGTTTACGCGGAGGGCGGGACGGGGCGTACTATGGCTACACCTTC. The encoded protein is CASSLRGGRDGAYYGYTF.

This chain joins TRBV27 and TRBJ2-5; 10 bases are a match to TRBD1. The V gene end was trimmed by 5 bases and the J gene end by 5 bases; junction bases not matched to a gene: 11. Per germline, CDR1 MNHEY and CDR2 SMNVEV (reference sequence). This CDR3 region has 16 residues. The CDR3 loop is CASSNRDRGYPETQYF. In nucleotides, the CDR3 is TGTGCCAGCAGTAACCGGGACAGGGGTTATCCCGAGACCCAGTACTTC.

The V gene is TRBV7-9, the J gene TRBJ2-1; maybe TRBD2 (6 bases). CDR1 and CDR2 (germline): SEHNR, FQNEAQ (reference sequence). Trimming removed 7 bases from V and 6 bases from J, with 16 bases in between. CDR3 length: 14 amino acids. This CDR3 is CASIPGGWPNEQFF. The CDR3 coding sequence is TGTGCCAGCATCCCCGGAGGGTGGCCCAATGAGCAGTTCTTC.

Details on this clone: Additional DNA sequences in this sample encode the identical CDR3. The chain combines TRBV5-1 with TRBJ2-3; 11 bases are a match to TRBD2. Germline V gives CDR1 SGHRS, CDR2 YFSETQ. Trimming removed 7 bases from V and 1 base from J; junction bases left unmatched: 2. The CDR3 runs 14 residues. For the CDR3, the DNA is TGCGCCAGCTCACTAGCGGGGGGCACAGATACGCAGTATTTT. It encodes CASSLAGGTDTQYF.

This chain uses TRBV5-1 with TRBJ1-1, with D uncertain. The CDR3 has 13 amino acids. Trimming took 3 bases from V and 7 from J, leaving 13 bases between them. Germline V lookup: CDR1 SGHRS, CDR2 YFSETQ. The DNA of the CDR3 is TGCGCCAGCAGCTCAGGCCAGACGAGTGAAGCTTTCTTT. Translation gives CASSSGQTSEAFF.

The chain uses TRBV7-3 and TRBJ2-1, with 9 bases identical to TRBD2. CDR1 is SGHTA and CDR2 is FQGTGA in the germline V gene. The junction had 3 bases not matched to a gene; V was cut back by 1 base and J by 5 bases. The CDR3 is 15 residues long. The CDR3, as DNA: TGTGCCAGCAGCTTAAGGCTAGCGGGAAACAATGAGCAGTTCTTC. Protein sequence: CASSLRLAGNNEQFF.

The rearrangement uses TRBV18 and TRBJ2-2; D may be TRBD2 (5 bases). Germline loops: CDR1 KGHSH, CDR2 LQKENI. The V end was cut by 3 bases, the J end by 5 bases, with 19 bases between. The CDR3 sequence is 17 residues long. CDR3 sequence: CASSPISGRRGTGELFF. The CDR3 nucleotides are TGTGCCAGCTCACCGATTTCGGGCCGTCGAGGGACCGGGGAGCTGTTTTTT.